This T cell receptor (beta chain) was documented in a study of Ad26.COV2.S vaccination and SARS-CoV-2 variants. Overall study context: Ad26.COV2.S given intramuscularly, once or twice 56 days apart. Study-wide results and caveats: There was a possibility that the TCR breadth and depth analyses underestimated total T cell responses. Breadth, reportedly substantial, characterized the spike-specific CD8+ and CD4+ T cell responses after vaccination.

The CDR3 totals 15 residues. From germline, CDR1 is MNHNS and CDR2 SASEGT. V lost 0 bases, J lost 11 bases, and 17 bases lay in between. Treatment meaning: over 15 received Ad26.COV2.S at low or high dose, single or two shots; 5 received placebo; per-sample allocation not given. At day 63 after the first vaccine or placebo injection, samples were drawn. An adult donor aged 18-55 years was enrolled in Boston. As concerns this clone: Its antigen is not known.

The protocol was immunoSEQ multiplex PCR, while the TCRdb copy is restricted to in-frame clones and leaves out a portion. The data contain approximately 350,000 clones, about four fifths of them singletons. The sequence derives from a person between 18 and 59 years old who received the Ad26.COV2.S COVID-19 vaccine or a placebo. This chain links TRBV6-1 with TRBJ2-1; D could derive from TRBD1 or TRBD2 (5 bases each). The sequencing here drew on peripheral blood, taken in a trial of Ad26.COV2.S vaccine versus placebo. The CDR3 loop reads CASSEAAGRGRQQFF. In DNA form, the CDR3 reads TGTGCCAGCAGTGAAGCGGCGGGTAGGGGCCGACAGCAGTTCTTC.